What follows are 2 T cell receptor beta chains derived from one specimen sequenced in a study of OX40 agonist ivuxolimab in advanced cancers. Clones were read by immunoSEQ multiplex PCR, and TCRdb kept only the in-frame ones, dropping some. The table lists about 36,000 clones, 74% of them singletons, with under 20% in the top ten. The sample in question was CD4+ or CD8+ T cells sorted from blood, obtained in a trial of the OX40 agonist ivuxolimab. The receptors stem from an adult with an advanced solid tumor such as melanoma, head and neck, liver or kidney cancer.

The rearrangement uses TRBV25-1 and TRBJ1-2; no reliable D call. The CDR3 covers 15 residues. CDR1 MGHDK and CDR2 SYGVNS come from the germline V gene. Trimming removed 3 bases at V and 2 bases at J, with 13 bases between. The CDR3 protein is CASSDMLGRNYGYTF. CDR3 in DNA: TGTGCCAGCAGTGATATGTTGGGCCGAAACTATGGCTACACCTTC.

This clone was counted a single time. DNA of the CDR3: TGTGCCAGCAGCGTAGCTTTGCAGTCAAACTATGGCTACACCTTC. This gives the protein CASSVALQSNYGYTF. The gene calls are TRBV9 and TRBJ1-2; no definite D call. V lost 0 bases and J 2 bases, leaving 11 bases between the germline ends. The CDR3 consists of 15 residues. The V gene's germline CDR1 is SGDLS and CDR2 YYNGEE. Looking up the rest from reference TRBV9 and TRBJ1-2 gives the full variable domain: DSGVTQTPKHLITATGQRVTLRCSPRSGDLSVYWYQQSLDQGLQFLIQYYNGEERAKGNILERFSAQQFPDLHSELNLSSLELGDSALYFCASSVALQSNYGYTFGSGTRLTVV.